The sequence of this TCR beta chain was determined in a study of shared clonotypes between healthy human individuals. The naive CD8 subset, CD45RO-negative cells positively selected for CCR7, excluded terminally differentiated effector memory CD45RA+ cells. The donors were adults (healthy and HIV-negative) with no recent acute infections or vaccinations. The protocol was immunoSEQ multiplex PCR, while the TCRdb copy is restricted to in-frame clones and leaves out a portion. Of millions of clones listed, approximately 95% are singletons. Germline V lookup: CDR1 MGHRA, CDR2 YSYEKL. Trimming took off 0 bases at V and 3 bases at J, with 12 bases between the two ends. This CDR3 contains 15 residues.

The TCR sequence derives from a young man in good health. The rearrangement links TRBV4-1 to TRBJ2-7, with D possibly matching TRBD2 (5 bases). Material for sequencing was naive CD8+ T cells sorted from blood. The CDR3: CASSQDWPGIYEQYF. DNA of the CDR3: TGCGCCAGCAGCCAAGATTGGCCGGGGATCTACGAGCAGTACTTC.